A selection of T cell receptor beta chains follows, all from one sample in a study of shared clonotypes between healthy human individuals. The table came from immunoSEQ multiplex PCR; TCRdb's copy has only in-frame clones and leaves some out. The table records about 490,000 clones, around four fifths of them present only once. Sample: PBMCs. These receptors were collected from a woman aged 40-49 years in good health. Some clones in this sample may be carry-over from other donors' samples. CDR3s include the opening cysteine and the closing phenylalanine or tryptophan. The order of the fields is clone size, CDR3 length, D gene, J gene, V gene, CDR3 DNA, CDR3 protein. D genes are given only for firm matches. Clone size appears in some rows only: once, few, many, or a class for an expanded clone.

>NA|15|NA|TRBJ2-3|TRBV7-9
TGTGCCAGCAGCCCGCCTTGGGGGAGTGGAGATACGCAGTATTTT
CASSPPWGSGDTQYF
>NA|11|NA|TRBJ2-3|TRBV9
TGTGCCAGCAGCGTAGCTGATACGCAGTATTTT
CASSVADTQYF
>NA|14|TRBD1|TRBJ1-2|TRBV2
TGTGCCAGCAGGACAGGGGGGGATAACTATGGCTACACCTTC
CASRTGGDNYGYTF
>NA|17|NA|TRBJ2-7|TRBV14
TGTGCCAGCAGCCAATTTAACTTAAGGGAAAGCTCCTACGAGCAGTACTTC
CASSQFNLRESSYEQYF
>NA|16|TRBD1|TRBJ2-3|TRBV5-1
TGCGCCAGCAGCGCCGGGACAGGGCCGAGCACAGATACGCAGTATTTT
CASSAGTGPSTDTQYF
>NA|15|TRBD2|TRBJ2-7|TRBV7-9
TGTGCCAGCAGCTCTCGTAGCGGGACCCGTTGGGAGCAGTACTTC
CASSSRSGTRWEQYF
>NA|13|NA|TRBJ1-2|TRBV7-2
TGTGCCAGCAGCTTAGCCTATAACTATGGCTACACCTTC
CASSLAYNYGYTF
>NA|16|NA|TRBJ1-4|TRBV5-6
TGTGCCAGCAGCGACGGACTGATTGCAACTAATGAAAAACTGTTTTTT
CASSDGLIATNEKLFF
>NA|18|TRBD1|TRBJ2-6|TRBV5-6
TGTGCCAGCAGCTCTTCCGACAGGGGTACTGCTGGGGCCAACGTCCTGACTTTC
CASSSSDRGTAGANVLTF
>NA|16|TRBD1|TRBJ2-7|TRBV5-1
TGCGCCAGCAGCTTGGCCGGGACAGGAAACCTCTACGAGCAGTACTTC
CASSLAGTGNLYEQYF
>NA|13|NA|TRBJ1-3|TRBV30
TGTGCCTGGAGTGTGGGGTTTGGAAACACCATATATTTT
CAWSVGFGNTIYF
>NA|15|NA|TRBJ1-1|TRBV15
TGTGCCACCAGCCCCCGTACAGGGTTGAACACTGAAGCTTTCTTT
CATSPRTGLNTEAFF
>NA|13|NA|TRBJ1-5|TRBV7-2
TGTGCCAGCAGCGCCGTGGCCAATCAGCCCCAGCATTTT
CASSAVANQPQHF
>NA|14|NA|TRBJ2-5|TRBV6-5
TGTGCCAGCAGTTACAACAGGGATAGGGAGACCCAGTACTTC
CASSYNRDRETQYF
>NA|18|TRBD2|TRBJ2-1|TRBV28
TGTGCCAGCAGTTTAGTGACTAGCGGGTTTAGCTCCTACAATGAGCAGTTCTTC
CASSLVTSGFSSYNEQFF
>NA|16|NA|TRBJ2-5|TRBV7-7
TGTGCTAGCAGCTTTAGGGCAGGGGACCTTGGAGAGACCCAGTACTTC
CASSFRAGDLGETQYF
>NA|15|TRBD1|TRBJ1-5|TRBV2
TGTGCCAGCAGTCAAGACAGGGGGCAGATTCAGCCCCAGCATTTT
CASSQDRGQIQPQHF
>NA|13|NA|TRBJ1-2|TRBV7-9
TGTGGGACTGGGGCAGGACTGAACTATGGCTACACCTTC
CGTGAGLNYGYTF
>NA|15|TRBD2|TRBJ2-7|TRBV28
TGTGCCAGCAGTGGACTAGTTCTGGGAAAGTACGAGCAGTACTTC
CASSGLVLGKYEQYF
>few|13|NA|TRBJ2-7|TRBV30
TGTGCCTGGAATATGATCCCCGGGGACGAGCAGTACTTC
CAWNMIPGDEQYF
>many|15|NA|TRBJ1-5|TRBV4-1
TGCGCCAGCAGCCTTGACGGGGCACAGGAGCAGCCCCAGCATTTT
CASSLDGAQEQPQHF
>NA|13|NA|TRBJ2-2|TRBV30
TGTGCCTGGAGTCTGCTGGACACCGGGGAGCTGTTTTTT
CAWSLLDTGELFF
>NA|13|NA|TRBJ2-5|TRBV6-5
TGTGCCAGCAGTTACAGGGCAGGGGAGACCCAGTACTTC
CASSYRAGETQYF
>NA|16|TRBD1|TRBJ1-4|TRBV27
TGTGCCAGCAGTTTAGGACAGGCCCCTTCTAATGAAAAACTGTTTTTT
CASSLGQAPSNEKLFF
>NA|14|NA|TRBJ1-1|TRBV5-1
TGCGCCAGCAGCTTGGCTATAATGAACACTGAAGCTTTCTTT
CASSLAIMNTEAFF
>few|15|NA|TRBJ2-6|TRBV5-1
TGCGCCAGCAGCTTGAGGACCACTGGGGCCAACGTCCTGACTTTC
CASSLRTTGANVLTF
>NA|15|NA|TRBJ2-6|TRBV5-1
TGCGCCAGCAGGGAGGGGGCTACTGGGGCCAACGTCCTGACTTTC
CASREGATGANVLTF
>once|13|NA|TRBJ2-6|TRBV10-1
TGCGCCAGCAGGGCCGACGGGGCCAACGTCCTGACTTTC
CASRADGANVLTF
>NA|15|NA|TRBJ1-2|TRBV9
TGTGCCAGCAGCGTACTCGGGGACACCACCTATGGCTACACCTTC
CASSVLGDTTYGYTF
>NA|13|NA|TRBJ2-7|TRBV18
TGTGCCAGCTCACCACCGATGGTCGACGAGCAGTACTTC
CASSPPMVDEQYF
>few|14|NA|TRBJ2-1|TRBV6-6
TGTGCCAGCAGTTACGACCCGGGAAGCGATGAGCAGTTCTTC
CASSYDPGSDEQFF
>NA|16|NA|TRBJ2-4|TRBV9
TGTGCCAGCAGCCCCTCGGGGGAGGGGGGCAAAAACATTCAGTACTTC
CASSPSGEGGKNIQYF
>NA|11|NA|TRBJ2-3|TRBV28
TGTGCCAGCACCCTGAGGGATACGCAGTATTTT
CASTLRDTQYF
>NA|16|TRBD2|TRBJ2-3|TRBV7-3
TGTGCCAGCAGCTTAAGGTCTAGCGGTGTTGCAGATACGCAGTATTTT
CASSLRSSGVADTQYF
>NA|14|NA|TRBJ1-5|TRBV30
TGTGCCTGGAGTAACGAATATAGCAATCAGCCCCAGCATTTT
CAWSNEYSNQPQHF
>NA|15|TRBD1|TRBJ1-2|TRBV6-1
TGTGCCAGCAGGGGAACGGGACAGGGCATTCGAGGCTACACCTTC
CASRGTGQGIRGYTF
>NA|15|TRBD1|TRBJ1-1|TRBV19
TGTGCCAGTAGTATAGTGTCCGGGACAGGGATGGAAGCTTTCTTT
CASSIVSGTGMEAFF
>NA|15|TRBD1|TRBJ1-2|TRBV5-6
TGTGCCAGCAGCGCGACAGGGAAGTTCAGATATGGCTACACCTTC
CASSATGKFRYGYTF
>NA|13|NA|TRBJ1-2|TRBV7-9
TGTGCCAGCAGCCCTAGAGAGTTGGATGGCTACACCTTC
CASSPRELDGYTF
>NA|14|NA|TRBJ2-5|TRBV5-4
TGTGCCAGCAGCTTAAGGAGCGATCAAGAGACCCAGTACTTC
CASSLRSDQETQYF
>NA|14|NA|TRBJ2-7|TRBV5-1
TGCGCCAGCAGTCCGGGACTCAGCGCCTACGAGCAGTACTTC
CASSPGLSAYEQYF
>NA|14|NA|TRBJ2-5|TRBV2
TGTGCCAGCAACGTATGGGGGGCCCAAGAGACCCAGTACTTC
CASNVWGAQETQYF
>medium-sized|11|NA|TRBJ2-4|TRBV20-1
TGCAGTGCCAGGTCCGGGACCATTCAGTACTTC
CSARSGTIQYF
>NA|13|NA|TRBJ1-1|TRBV5-1
TGCGCCAGCAGCCCCACAGGGAACACTGAAGCTTTCTTT
CASSPTGNTEAFF
>once|14|NA|TRBJ2-3|TRBV18
TGTGCCAGCTCACCAGGGGGCGCGTCAGATACGCAGTATTTT
CASSPGGASDTQYF
>NA|17|TRBD1|TRBJ2-5|TRBV27
TGTGCCAGCAGTTTAAGGGGGGGGACAGGGCTGCGAGAGACCCAGTACTTC
CASSLRGGTGLRETQYF
>NA|16|TRBD2|TRBJ2-5|TRBV5-1
TGCGCCAGCAGCCAATTAGCGGGAGGGGGACAAGAGACCCAGTACTTC
CASSQLAGGGQETQYF
>NA|13|TRBD2|TRBJ2-5|TRBV6-1
TGTGCCAGCCGTAGCGGGAGAAGGGAGACCCAGTACTTC
CASRSGRRETQYF
>NA|15|TRBD1|TRBJ2-5|TRBV18
TGTGCCAGCTCACCACCGGGACAGGGTGCAGAGACCCAGTACTTC
CASSPPGQGAETQYF
>NA|14|TRBD1|TRBJ2-1|TRBV4-1
TGCGCCAGCAGCCTAAAAACAGGGGGCAATGAGCAGTTCTTC
CASSLKTGGNEQFF
>NA|14|NA|TRBJ1-5|TRBV19
TGTGCCAGTAGTGGTTCCGGGGGGTTGCAGCCCCAGCATTTT
CASSGSGGLQPQHF
>NA|11|NA|TRBJ2-1|TRBV30
TGTGCCTGGAGTGTATCGGGTGAGCAGTTCTTC
CAWSVSGEQFF
>NA|15|TRBD1|TRBJ2-7|TRBV6-5
TGTGCCAGCAGACCCCGCACAGGGGGCTGGGGCGAGCAGTACTTC
CASRPRTGGWGEQYF